The sequence of this TCR beta chain was determined in a study of blood T cell repertoires in COVID-19. Deletions cut 5 bases from V and 1 base from J, with 12 bases between. The CDR3 runs to 16 residues. Per the germline V gene, CDR1 is SEHNR and CDR2 is FQNEAQ (reference sequence). Profiled with immunoSEQ multiplex PCR; TCRdb holds only in-frame clones, not every one. This table has around 200,000 clones, around 80% appearing once. This chain uses TRBV7-9 with TRBJ2-6, with TRBD2 as a possible D gene (5 bases). This receptor was identified in a woman aged 70-85 years with acute or convalescent COVID-19. Specimen: peripheral blood. CDR3 amino acids: CASSTLWESGANVLTF. Here the CDR3 DNA reads TGTGCCAGCAGCACACTCTGGGAGTCTGGGGCCAACGTCCTGACTTTC.